The 20 T cell receptor beta chains reported below all come from one sample, sequenced in a study of cytomegalovirus exposure and HLA in healthy donors. The PCR had 60 Vbeta and 13 Jbeta primers. TCRdb's table, derived via immunoSEQ multiplex PCR, lists solely in-frame clones and lacks some. The sample consists of around 65,000 clones, around 86% of them appearing once. The sample was PBMCs. Every receptor here comes from a female donor in good health and CMV-seronegative.

V gene TRBV9 combines with J gene TRBJ1-2, with D perhaps TRBD1 (6 bases). V was clipped by 4 bases and J by 2 bases, with 9 bases between them. The CDR3 spans 13 residues. The germline V gene has CDR1 SGDLS and CDR2 YYNGEE. The chain's CDR3 is CASSKDRNYGYTF. CDR3 DNA sequence: TGTGCCAGCAGCAAGGACAGAAACTATGGCTACACCTTC.

V gene TRBV29-1 combines with J gene TRBJ2-7, with D possibly TRBD2 on 5 matching bases. The germline CDR1 and CDR2 sequences are SQVTM and ANQGSEA. CDR3 length: 16 residues. V gave up 4 bases and J gave up 7 bases, with 26 bases separating them. The CDR3 DNA is TGCAGCGTTGTGGAATCCGGGAAGGTCCCACCCTTGGAGCAGTACTTC. Translation gives CSVVESGKVPPLEQYF.

The CDR3 bases are TGTGCCAGCAGCTTAGCGGGTTTCGCTAGCGGGATGAATGAGCAGTTCTTC. This encodes CASSLAGFASGMNEQFF. The chain carries TRBV7-2 and TRBJ2-1; 9 bases align to TRBD2. This CDR3 region has 17 residues. Germline trimming cut 0 bases from V and 7 bases from J; bases unmatched to any gene: 10. Germline V gene data show CDR1 as SGHTA and CDR2 as FQGNSA.

This clone has just one count. The CDR3 sequence is CASSRTGTSSTDTQYF. DNA of the CDR3: TGTGCCAGTAGTCGGACAGGGACCTCTAGCACAGATACGCAGTATTTT. This chain uses TRBV19 with TRBJ2-3, with 8 bases aligning to TRBD1. The CDR3 is made up of 16 amino acids. The junction had 7 bases not matched to a gene; V was cut back by 5 bases and J by 0 bases. Germline CDR1 reads LNHDA; CDR2 reads SQIVND (reference sequence).

In its sample, this clone was seen once. This chain uses TRBV9 with TRBJ2-1; TRBD1 is a possible D gene (6 bases). Germline CDR1 reads SGDLS; CDR2 reads YYNGEE. The CDR3 length is 17 residues. Trimming left V 3 bases short and J 0 bases short, with 16 bases between. The CDR3 sequence: CASSAEQGLSSYNEQFF. The CDR3 DNA follows: TGTGCCAGCAGCGCCGAACAGGGTCTAAGCTCCTACAATGAGCAGTTCTTC.

The chain has TRBV9 and TRBJ1-6; 7 nucleotides align to TRBD1. Trimming at V came to 7 bases and at J to 9 bases, leaving 13 bases not matched to a gene. The CDR3 runs to 15 residues. The germline CDR1 and CDR2 sequences are SGDLS and YYNGEE. CDR3 protein: CASLQQGTQISPLHF. The DNA of the CDR3 is TGTGCCAGCCTTCAACAGGGGACCCAAATTTCACCCCTCCACTTT.

The chain links TRBV30 to TRBJ2-7; TRBD2 is a possible D gene (7 bases). V was trimmed by 3 bases and J by 2 bases, leaving 14 bases between them. The CDR3 has 14 amino acids. Germline V CDR1 and CDR2: GTSNPN, SVGIG (reference sequence). CDR3 sequence: CAWRQQGGAYEQYF. As DNA, the CDR3 is TGTGCCTGGAGACAACAGGGAGGGGCCTACGAGCAGTACTTC.

The rearrangement uses TRBV2 and TRBJ1-2, with 9 bases lining up with TRBD1. The CDR3 is 13 amino acids. Germline CDR1 SNHLY, CDR2 FYNNEI. V shed 2 bases and J 8 bases; nucleotides not matched to a gene: 3. This CDR3 reads CASSETGGGGYTF. As DNA, the CDR3 is TGTGCCAGCAGTGAAACAGGGGGCGGCGGCTACACCTTC.

This chain uses TRBV9 with TRBJ2-5; TRBD2 matches at 10 bases. The end of the DNA aligns better with TRBJ2-7, so the J call may be wrong. The CDR3 contains 15 residues. Germline loops: CDR1 SGDLS, CDR2 YYNGEE. CDR3 sequence: CASSELAGGPYEQYF. In DNA form, the CDR3 reads TGTGCCAGCAGCGAATTAGCGGGGGGCCCCTACGAGCAGTACTTC.

The chain carries TRBV5-1 and TRBJ2-1; 8 bases are a match to TRBD2. This CDR3 comprises 12 residues. Germline-derived CDR1 and CDR2 are SGHRS and YFSETQ. Trimming removed 4 bases from V and 13 bases from J; junction bases left unmatched: 7. This CDR3 is CASSPPGGGQFF. The CDR3, as DNA: TGCGCCAGCAGCCCACCCGGGGGGGGTCAGTTCTTC.

The rearrangement joins TRBV2 to TRBJ1-4; D perhaps matches TRBD1 (6 bases). Trimming left V 6 bases short and J 3 bases short, with 11 bases between. Germline CDR1 reads SNHLY; CDR2 reads FYNNEI. This CDR3 spans 14 amino acids. Here the CDR3 DNA reads TGTGCCAGCAGAGGACAGACGGCTAATGAAAAACTGTTTTTT. Translating it yields CASRGQTANEKLFF.

This chain connects TRBV6-5 to TRBJ1-1; D remains ambiguous. Germline CDR1 and CDR2: MNHEY and SVGAGI. The CDR3 is 14 residues long. V lost 4 bases and J lost 0, with 9 bases in between. The DNA for the CDR3 is TGTGCCAGCAGTTCGACTGCTATGAACACTGAAGCTTTCTTT. Amino acid sequence: CASSSTAMNTEAFF.

The table lists this clone with a count of one. The chain has TRBV25-1 and TRBJ2-5, with D perhaps matching TRBD2 (7 bases). From germline, CDR1 is MGHDK and CDR2 SYGVNS. Trimming pared 6 bases from V and 7 bases from J, leaving 18 bases between. The CDR3 is 14 amino acids. CDR3 coding DNA: TGTGCCAGCAGCTTGGGGGGGGGCGTCGGGACCCAGTACTTC. Its translation is CASSLGGGVGTQYF.

J is TRBJ1-5 and V is TRBV7-8; D not resolved. The CDR3 is 14 amino acids. V was shortened by 1 base and J by 8 bases, with 12 bases between the two germline ends. Looked up from germline, CDR1 is SGHVS and CDR2 is FQNEAQ. This chain's CDR3 is CASSLGQMREPQHF. In DNA, the CDR3 is TGTGCCAGCAGCTTAGGGCAAATGAGGGAGCCCCAGCATTTT. Based on the CDR3 plus reference TRBV7-8 and TRBJ1-5, the full variable domain is GAGVSQSPRYKVAKRGQDVALRCDPISGHVSLFWYQQALGQGPEFLTYFQNEAQLDKSGLPSDRFFAERPEGSVSTLKIQRTQQEDSAVYLCASSLGQMREPQHFGDGTRLSIL.

This clone was seen more than once but under ten times. The J gene is TRBJ2-2, the V gene TRBV7-3, with D maybe TRBD2 (6 bases). The germline gives CDR1 SGHTA, CDR2 FQGTGA. V was shortened by 1 base and J by 2 bases, with 8 bases between the two germline ends. The CDR3 consists of 15 residues. This chain's CDR3 is CASSLMGGNTGELFF. The CDR3 DNA sequence: TGTGCCAGCAGCTTAATGGGAGGTAACACCGGGGAGCTGTTTTTT.

The chain links TRBV4-3 to TRBJ2-5; D unclear. The CDR3 is 14 residues long. Trimming took 2 bases from V and 0 from J, leaving 7 bases between them. Germline CDR1 is LGHNA and CDR2 is YSLEER. The CDR3 DNA follows: TGCGCCAGCAGCCAACAGGCTTACCAAGAGACCCAGTACTTC. It yields the protein CASSQQAYQETQYF.

This clone was observed a few times. The V gene is TRBV6-1, the J gene TRBJ2-4; 10 bases are shared with TRBD1. This CDR3 comprises 18 residues. V dropped 0 bases and J dropped 1; count of bases not matched to a gene: 6. Germline assignment: CDR1 MNHNS and CDR2 SASEGT. CDR3 DNA sequence: TGTGCCAGCAGTGAAGCGCTTTCGGGACAGGGGGCCAAAAACATTCAGTACTTC. It yields the protein CASSEALSGQGAKNIQYF.

The chain employs TRBV5-1 and TRBJ2-7; D is undetermined. The V and J ends lost 0 bases and 6 bases respectively, with 4 bases between them. CDR1 SGHRS and CDR2 YFSETQ come from the germline V gene. The CDR3 covers 11 residues. The CDR3 bases are TGCGCCAGCAGCTTGGTCGGCGAGCAGTACTTC. Protein product: CASSLVGEQYF.

The chain uses TRBV2 and TRBJ1-1, with no clear D. V lost 2 bases to trimming and J lost 4 bases, with 11 bases between them. Germline V gives CDR1 SNHLY, CDR2 FYNNEI. CDR3 length: 14 residues. CDR3 sequence: CASSEQRTITEAFF. CDR3 sequence (DNA): TGTGCCAGCAGTGAACAGCGGACTATCACTGAAGCTTTCTTT.

The V gene is TRBV5-8, the J gene TRBJ2-7; 12 positions agree with TRBD1. The V and J ends lost 4 bases and 6 bases, in that order; junction bases with no gene match: 11. In germline, CDR1 is SGHTS, CDR2 YDEGEE. The CDR3 is made up of 16 amino acids. The CDR3 region is CASSPAGGQGAGEQYF. For the CDR3, the DNA is TGTGCCAGCAGCCCGGCCGGGGGACAGGGGGCCGGCGAGCAGTACTTC.